What follows are 19 T cell receptor beta chains derived from one specimen sequenced in a study of T cell changes during pregnancy in multiple sclerosis. TCRdb's copy holds only in-frame clones and misses some; the assay was immunoSEQ multiplex PCR. The sample includes some 80,000 clones, 90% to 95% of them seen just once. The sample in question was peripheral blood, obtained in the second trimester of pregnancy. The receptors shown here come from a female donor with multiple sclerosis, enrolled in a pregnancy study.

The rearrangement links TRBV11-2 to TRBJ2-2; no reliable D call. The CDR3 runs 13 residues. Germline CDR1 SGHAT, CDR2 FQNNGV. Between the trimmed V and J ends, which lost 1 base and 4 bases, there was a span of 4 bases. CDR3 region: CASSLAGTGELFF. The CDR3 nucleotides are TGTGCCAGCAGCTTAGCAGGCACCGGGGAGCTGTTTTTT.

In its sample, this clone was seen once. The chain employs TRBV14 and TRBJ1-1; a weak D match, TRBD1 (6 bases). Germline-derived CDR1 and CDR2 are SGHDN and FVKESK. This CDR3 is 15 amino acids long. V was pared by 2 bases and J by 1 base, with 11 bases between. The CDR3: CASSQRTVGNTEAFF. In DNA form, the CDR3 reads TGTGCCAGCAGCCAAAGGACAGTCGGGAACACTGAAGCTTTCTTT. Based on the CDR3 plus reference TRBV14 and TRBJ1-1, the full variable domain is EAGVTQFPSHSVIEKGQTVTLRCDPISGHDNLYWYRRVMGKEIKFLLHFVKESKQDESGMPNNRFLAERTGGTYSTLKVQPAELEDSGVYFCASSQRTVGNTEAFFGQGTRLTVV.

This clone occurred a few times. The genes are TRBV2 and TRBJ2-7; TRBD1 aligns across 7 bases. The CDR3 sequence is 12 residues long. The V segment lost 6 bases and the J segment 4 bases; nucleotides outside the gene matches: 3. Germline CDR1 SNHLY, CDR2 FYNNEI. Written as DNA, the CDR3 is TGTGCCAGCAGGGGGACAGTGTACGAGCAGTACTTC. Translating gives CASRGTVYEQYF.

CDR3 in amino acids: CASGLKSGGMNTEAFF. In DNA, the CDR3 is TGTGCTAGTGGTTTGAAAAGCGGGGGGATGAACACTGAAGCTTTCTTT. The chain combines TRBV12-5 with TRBJ1-1, with a possible D match to TRBD1 (5 bases). The CDR3 runs to 16 residues. Looked up from germline, CDR1 is LGHNT and CDR2 is FRNRAP. V was pared by 2 bases and J by 0 bases, with 13 bases between.

V and J are TRBV18 and TRBJ2-3, with a possible D match to TRBD1 (5 bases). The germline CDR1 and CDR2 sequences are KGHSH and LQKENI. V lost 1 base to trimming and J lost 1 base, with 9 bases between them. This CDR3 contains 15 residues. Written as DNA, the CDR3 is TGTGCCAGCTCACCACTCGAGACAGGCACAGATACGCAGTATTTT. Protein product: CASSPLETGTDTQYF.

This chain joins TRBV11-2 and TRBJ2-5; 9 bases are a match to TRBD2. The germline V gene encodes CDR1 SGHAT and CDR2 FQNNGV. CDR3 size: 14 residues. V was clipped by 3 bases and J by 3 bases; unmatched bases: 2. This CDR3 reads CASSFLAGEETQYF. The CDR3 bases are TGTGCCAGCAGCTTTTTAGCGGGAGAAGAGACCCAGTACTTC.

The chain recombines TRBV5-5 with TRBJ2-7, with 9 bases aligning to TRBD1. There are 13 residues in the CDR3. The J segment lost 3 bases and the V segment lost 3 bases, leaving 1 base of the junction unmatched. Germline V gives CDR1 SGHKS, CDR2 YYEKEE (reference sequence). CDR3 loop: CASSWGQGYEQYF. The CDR3 DNA reads as TGTGCCAGCAGCTGGGGACAGGGCTACGAGCAGTACTTC.

The V gene is TRBV9, the J gene TRBJ2-2, with 10 bases that match TRBD1. This CDR3 spans 17 amino acids. Losses at the gene ends were 1 base for V and 6 bases for J; bases not matched to a gene: 9. Germline CDR1 is SGDLS and CDR2 is YYNGEE. Written as DNA, the CDR3 is TGTGCCAGCAGCGTATTGGGAGGACAGGGGGTCGCCGGGGAGCTGTTTTTT. This translates into CASSVLGGQGVAGELFF. The full variable domain, rest sourced from reference TRBV9 and TRBJ2-2, is DSGVTQTPKHLITATGQRVTLRCSPRSGDLSVYWYQQSLDQGLQFLIQYYNGEERAKGNILERFSAQQFPDLHSELNLSSLELGDSALYFCASSVLGGQGVAGELFFGEGSRLTVL.

The chain has TRBV30 and TRBJ2-7; D ambiguous. Germline V gives CDR1 GTSNPN, CDR2 SVGIG (reference sequence). This CDR3 is built from 13 residues. Trimming removed 1 base at V and 7 bases at J, with 14 bases between. CDR3 in amino acids: CAWSATLVGEQYF. CDR3 sequence (DNA): TGTGCCTGGAGTGCGACACTGGTTGGGGAGCAGTACTTC.

This chain links TRBV27 with TRBJ1-1; no definite D call. The V end was cut by 5 bases, the J end by 1 base, with 11 bases between. CDR3 length equals 14 residues. Germline values: CDR1 MNHEY, CDR2 SMNVEV (reference sequence). This CDR3 reads CASSPWAGNTEAFF. The CDR3 DNA reads TGTGCCAGCAGTCCATGGGCGGGGAACACTGAAGCTTTCTTT.

J is TRBJ1-4 and V is TRBV5-1; 10 positions match TRBD1. The CDR3 consists of 15 residues. CDR1 SGHRS and CDR2 YFSETQ come from the germline V gene. After removal of 4 bases from V and 8 bases from J, the junction contained 8 bases not matched to a gene. CDR3 amino acids: CASSAGGQGNEKLFF. For the CDR3, the DNA is TGCGCCAGCAGCGCCGGGGGACAGGGGAACGAAAAACTGTTTTTT. Full variable domain (missing parts from reference TRBV5-1 and TRBJ1-4): KAGVTQTPRYLIKTRGQQVTLSCSPISGHRSVSWYQQTPGQGLQFLFEYFSETQRNKGNFPGRFSGRQFSNSRSEMNVSTLELGDSALYLCASSAGGQGNEKLFFGSGTQLSVL.

The chain uses TRBV11-2 and TRBJ2-1; possibly TRBD2 for D (6 bases). V was shortened by 2 bases and J by 10 bases, with 21 bases between the two germline ends. The CDR3 loop spans 16 amino acids. Germline V lookup: CDR1 SGHAT, CDR2 FQNNGV. The CDR3 is CASSLIEGGPGREQFF. The CDR3 bases are TGTGCCAGCAGCTTAATCGAAGGAGGGCCCGGCCGGGAGCAGTTCTTC.

The gene calls are TRBV6-1 and TRBJ2-5; 14 positions match TRBD2. The CDR3 covers 16 residues. V lost 2 bases and J lost 4; bases outside the gene matches: 3. Germline V gives CDR1 MNHNS, CDR2 SASEGT. The chain's CDR3 is CASSELGLAGGETQYF. The CDR3 region has the DNA TGTGCCAGCAGTGAACTAGGACTAGCGGGAGGAGAGACCCAGTACTTC.

The chain uses TRBV5-1 and TRBJ2-7; D is perhaps TRBD1 (5 bases). There are 12 residues in the CDR3. Germline V gene lookup returns CDR1 SGHRS and CDR2 YFSETQ. Trimming left V 4 bases short and J 5 bases short, with 10 bases between. The CDR3 nucleotides are TGCGCCAGCAGCCAGGGTTTCGACGAGCAGTACTTC. Its protein product is CASSQGFDEQYF.

The J gene is TRBJ1-1, the V gene TRBV19, with a weak D call TRBD1 (5 bases). Germline assignment: CDR1 LNHDA and CDR2 SQIVND (reference sequence). V was clipped by 3 bases and J by 4 bases, with 9 bases between them. The CDR3 covers 13 residues. The CDR3 here is CASSIQGRTEAFF. As DNA, the CDR3 is TGTGCCAGTAGTATCCAGGGCCGCACTGAAGCTTTCTTT. The variable domain in full, completed from reference TRBV19 and TRBJ1-1, reads DGGITQSPKYLFRKEGQNVTLSCEQNLNHDAMYWYRQDPGQGLRLIYYSQIVNDFQKGDIAEGYSVSREKKESFPLTVTSAQKNPTAFYLCASSIQGRTEAFFGQGTRLTVV.

V and J are TRBV9 and TRBJ1-2; a weak D match, TRBD1 (5 bases). Trimming cost V 3 bases and J 5 bases, with 14 bases left between them. The CDR3 has 14 residues. CDR1 is SGDLS, CDR2 YYNGEE, per germline. The CDR3 DNA reads as TGTGCCAGCAGCGAGGATCAGGGCCAATATGGCTACACCTTC. This translates into CASSEDQGQYGYTF. The whole variable domain, filled in from reference TRBV9 and TRBJ1-2, reads DSGVTQTPKHLITATGQRVTLRCSPRSGDLSVYWYQQSLDQGLQFLIQYYNGEERAKGNILERFSAQQFPDLHSELNLSSLELGDSALYFCASSEDQGQYGYTFGSGTRLTVV.

The gene calls are TRBV2 and TRBJ1-4; TRBD1 might be the D (6 bases). The V end lost 7 bases, the J end lost 8 bases, and 14 bases lay between the germline ends. The CDR3 is made up of 13 amino acids. From germline, CDR1 is SNHLY and CDR2 FYNNEI. As DNA, the CDR3 is TGTGCCAGCAAGCAAACAGGGTGGGAAAAACTGTTTTTT. This codes for CASKQTGWEKLFF.

This chain links TRBV9 with TRBJ2-3; D remains unclear. CDR3 length equals 15 residues. Trimming left V 4 bases short and J 1 base short, with 13 bases between. Germline lookup yields CDR1 SGDLS and CDR2 YYNGEE. CDR3 protein: CASSPRPMGTDTQYF. The CDR3 nucleotides read TGTGCCAGCAGCCCCCGTCCTATGGGCACAGATACGCAGTATTTT.

In DNA, the CDR3 is TGTGCCAGCAGCATCTACAGGAACACCGGGGAGCTGTTTTTT. It yields the protein CASSIYRNTGELFF. This sequence joins TRBV9 and TRBJ2-2; D uncertain. Germline V lookup: CDR1 SGDLS, CDR2 YYNGEE. Trimming took off 4 bases at V and 1 base at J, with 8 bases between the two ends. The CDR3 is 14 amino acids.